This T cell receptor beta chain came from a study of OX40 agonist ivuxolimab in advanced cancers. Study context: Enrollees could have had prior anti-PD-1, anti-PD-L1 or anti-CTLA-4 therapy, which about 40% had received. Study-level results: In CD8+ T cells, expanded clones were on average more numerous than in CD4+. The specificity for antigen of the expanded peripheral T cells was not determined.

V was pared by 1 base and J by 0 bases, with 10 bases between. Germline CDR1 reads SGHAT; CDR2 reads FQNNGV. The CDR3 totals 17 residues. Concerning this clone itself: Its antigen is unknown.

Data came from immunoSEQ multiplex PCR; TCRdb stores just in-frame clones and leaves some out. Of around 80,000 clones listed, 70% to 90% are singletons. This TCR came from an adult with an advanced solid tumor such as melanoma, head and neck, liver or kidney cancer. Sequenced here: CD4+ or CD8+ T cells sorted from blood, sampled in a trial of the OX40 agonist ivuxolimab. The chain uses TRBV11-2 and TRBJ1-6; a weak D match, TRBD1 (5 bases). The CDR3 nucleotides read TGTGCCAGCAGCTTAGTTGGGGGAAGCTCCTATAATTCACCCCTCCACTTT. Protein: CASSLVGGSSYNSPLHF.